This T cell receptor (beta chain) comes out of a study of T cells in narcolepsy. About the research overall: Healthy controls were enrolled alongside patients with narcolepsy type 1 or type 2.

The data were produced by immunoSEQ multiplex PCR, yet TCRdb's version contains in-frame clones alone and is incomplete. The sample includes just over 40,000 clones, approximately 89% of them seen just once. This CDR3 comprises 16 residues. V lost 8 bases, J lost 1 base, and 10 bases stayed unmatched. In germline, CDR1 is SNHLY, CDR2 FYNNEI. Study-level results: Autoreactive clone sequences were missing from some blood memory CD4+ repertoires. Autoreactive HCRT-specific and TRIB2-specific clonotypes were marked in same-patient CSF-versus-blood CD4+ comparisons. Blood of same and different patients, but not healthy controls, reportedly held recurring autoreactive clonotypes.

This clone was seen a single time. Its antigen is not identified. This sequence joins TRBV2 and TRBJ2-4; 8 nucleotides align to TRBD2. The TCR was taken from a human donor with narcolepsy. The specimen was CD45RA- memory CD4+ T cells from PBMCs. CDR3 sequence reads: CASVREGGLAKNIQYF. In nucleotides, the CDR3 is TGTGCCAGCGTCCGGGAGGGCGGGTTGGCCAAAAACATTCAGTACTTC. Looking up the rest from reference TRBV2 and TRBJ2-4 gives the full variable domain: EPEVTQTPSHQVTQMGQEVILRCVPISNHLYFYWYRQILGQKVEFLVSFYNNEISEKSEIFDDQFSVERPDGSNFTLKIRSTKLEDSAMYFCASVREGGLAKNIQYFGAGTRLSVL.